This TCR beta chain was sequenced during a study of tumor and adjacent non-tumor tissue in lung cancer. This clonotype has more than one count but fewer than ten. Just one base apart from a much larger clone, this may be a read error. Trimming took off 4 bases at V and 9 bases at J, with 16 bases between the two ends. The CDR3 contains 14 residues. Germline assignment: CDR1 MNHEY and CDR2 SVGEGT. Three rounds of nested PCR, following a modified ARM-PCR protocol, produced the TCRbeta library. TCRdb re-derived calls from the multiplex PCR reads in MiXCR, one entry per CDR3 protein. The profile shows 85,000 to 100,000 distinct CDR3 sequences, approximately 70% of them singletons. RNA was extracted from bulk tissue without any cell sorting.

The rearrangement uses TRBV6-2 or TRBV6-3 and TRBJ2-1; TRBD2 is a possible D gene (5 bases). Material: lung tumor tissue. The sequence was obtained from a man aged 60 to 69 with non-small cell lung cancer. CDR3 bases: TGTGCCAGCAGTTCTCAGCGGAAAACGATTGAGCAGTTCTTC. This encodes CASSSQRKTIEQFF.